This is a list of T cell receptor beta chains from one sample in a study of T-cell memory formation after mild COVID-19. In TCRdb, the 5' RACE reads were re-called with MiXCR into one record per CDR3 protein. The sample yields 310,000 or so distinct CDR3 sequences, roughly 15% seen once. Sequences were obtained from PBMCs or a T cell subset sorted from them (not recorded which). These receptors originate from a man aged 18-30 years who had mild COVID-19 (a few samples of this study predate the infection). Cell type and time point are not known. Each CDR3 is given with its conserved first and last residue. The D gene is left open where the match is weak. Not all rows give a size; the values are once, few, many and, for expanded clones, a class.

D	J	length	V	size	DNA	CDR3
NA	TRBJ1-2	15	TRBV4-3	few	TGCGCCAGCAGCCAAGAGTGGGCAACTCGGTATGGCTACACCTTC	CASSQEWATRYGYTF
TRBD1	TRBJ1-1	14	TRBV12-3/TRBV12-4	few	TGTGCCAGCAGGGGACAGGCCAGACACACTGAAGCTTTCTTT	CASRGQARHTEAFF
TRBD1	TRBJ1-1	15	TRBV7-3	many	TGTGCCAGCAGCCCACAGGGGGCGATGAACACTGAAGCTTTCTTT	CASSPQGAMNTEAFF
NA	TRBJ2-3	16	TRBV5-1	few	TGCGCCAGCAGCTTGGGGGGGCGCGATGGCACAGATACGCAGTATTTT	CASSLGGRDGTDTQYF
TRBD2	TRBJ2-2	16	TRBV5-4	few	TGTGCCAGCCGGGCTAGCGGGGGCGCAGGGATCGGGGAGCTGTTTTTT	CASRASGGAGIGELFF
TRBD1	TRBJ2-7	14	TRBV5-1	few	TGCGCCAGCAGCTTGAGTGGACAGGGCGGCGAGCAGTACTTC	CASSLSGQGGEQYF
NA	TRBJ1-2	14	TRBV4-3	many	TGCGCCAGCAGCCATCAGGGAACCAACTATGGCTACACCTTC	CASSHQGTNYGYTF
NA	TRBJ1-2	14	TRBV3-1	NA	TGTGCCAGCAGCCAAGATGGAGGGTTTCGTGGCTACACCTTC	CASSQDGGFRGYTF
NA	TRBJ2-3	14	TRBV12-3/TRBV12-4	NA	TGTGCCAGCAGTTTAGCGCTAGCGCTGGATACGCAGTATTTT	CASSLALALDTQYF
TRBD1	TRBJ2-3	16	TRBV9	few	TGTGCCAGCAGCGTATGGGCGACAGGGACCCCAGATACGCAGTATTTT	CASSVWATGTPDTQYF
NA	TRBJ2-3	14	TRBV29-1	NA	TGCAGCGATGAAGATCCCAGAGAGCCAGATACGCAGTATTTT	CSDEDPREPDTQYF
NA	TRBJ1-6	15	TRBV6-2/TRBV6-3	few	TGTGCCAGCAGTTACCTCACAGGAGCGAATTCACCCCTCCACTTT	CASSYLTGANSPLHF
NA	TRBJ2-2	16	TRBV5-1	many	TGCGCCAGCAGCTTTGACGGACCTCCGAACACCGGGGAGCTGTTTTTT	CASSFDGPPNTGELFF
TRBD1	TRBJ2-7	15	TRBV5-1	many	TGCGCCAGCAGCCGAACCGGGACAGGGTCCTACGAGCAGTACTTC	CASSRTGTGSYEQYF
NA	TRBJ2-5	12	TRBV28	few	TGTGCCAGCAGCGTTGTGCGGAGCTCCCAGTACTTC	CASSVVRSSQYF
NA	TRBJ1-1	16	TRBV21-1	few	TGTGCCAGCAGCAAAATTGACAGGCAGAAGAACACTGAAGCTTTCTTT	CASSKIDRQKNTEAFF
NA	TRBJ1-5	18	TRBV5-8	few	TGTGCCAGCAGCGGTGGTGTTGGGAGCTCCTATAGCAATCAGCCCCAGCATTTT	CASSGGVGSSYSNQPQHF
TRBD1	TRBJ2-7	16	TRBV11-1	NA	TGTGCCAGCAGCTTAGAAACAGGGGCCTTTCCCTACGAGCAGTACTTC	CASSLETGAFPYEQYF
TRBD2	TRBJ2-1	15	TRBV7-2	NA	TGTGCCAGCAGCCCTACTAGCGGGGGGGCCGATGAGCAGTTCTTC	CASSPTSGGADEQFF
TRBD1	TRBJ2-3	15	TRBV27	many	TGTGCCAGCAGTTCTCCGTTCGACAGGGCAGATACGCAGTATTTT	CASSSPFDRADTQYF
NA	TRBJ1-3	16	TRBV5-1	NA	TGCGCCAGCAGCTTACTATCGACGACGTCTGGAAACACCATATATTTT	CASSLLSTTSGNTIYF
TRBD1	TRBJ2-3	14	TRBV7-3	NA	TGTGCCAGCAGCGCCTCAGGGGGTAGAGATACGCAGTATTTT	CASSASGGRDTQYF
NA	TRBJ2-5	14	TRBV4-1	few	TGCGCCAGCAGCCAGTCAGGGCCCCAAGAGACCCAGTACTTC	CASSQSGPQETQYF
TRBD1	TRBJ2-7	15	TRBV4-1	NA	TGCGCCAGCAGCCAGGCAGGGGGTAACCCCTACGAGCAGTACTTC	CASSQAGGNPYEQYF
TRBD1	TRBJ1-6	13	TRBV29-1	NA	TGCAGCGTTGAGACAGGGGAGGGATCACCCCTCCACTTT	CSVETGEGSPLHF
NA	TRBJ1-2	14	TRBV25-1	NA	TGTGCCAGCGGTCAGGGTTTAGCTAACTATGGCTACACCTTC	CASGQGLANYGYTF
NA	TRBJ1-2	14	TRBV3-1	few	TGTGCCAGCAGCCAAGGGGTCGGATTCTATGGCTACACCTTC	CASSQGVGFYGYTF
TRBD2	TRBJ2-5	18	TRBV5-1	few	TGCGCCAGCAGCTATCCCCTTGTCGCGGGGGGCCGCCAAGAGACCCAGTACTTC	CASSYPLVAGGRQETQYF
NA	TRBJ1-1	16	TRBV4-2	few	TGTGCCAGCAGCCAAGTCGGAGGACTGGCGCCTACTGAAGCTTTCTTT	CASSQVGGLAPTEAFF
TRBD2	TRBJ2-5	19	TRBV6-2/TRBV6-3	NA	TGTGCCAGCAGTTCCTCACCCGACCGACTAGCGGGGGGGAAAGAGACCCAGTACTTC	CASSSSPDRLAGGKETQYF
NA	TRBJ2-7	15	TRBV19	NA	TGTGCCAGTAGTATAGGGGCAGGTCCATCCTACGAGCAGTACTTC	CASSIGAGPSYEQYF
NA	TRBJ2-3	14	TRBV4-3	NA	TGCGCCAGCAGCCAAGCGGGAGTGGGGGATACGCAGTATTTT	CASSQAGVGDTQYF
NA	TRBJ1-2	13	TRBV7-9	few	TGTGCCAGCAGCTTAGGCATAAACGGTGGCTACACCTTC	CASSLGINGGYTF
TRBD1	TRBJ2-3	15	TRBV2	NA	TGTGCCAGCAGAGGCTCAGGGGGCGCAGGAGATACGCAGTATTTT	CASRGSGGAGDTQYF
NA	TRBJ1-1	15	TRBV7-9	NA	TGTGCCAGCAGCCAATTCGGACAGCAGAACACTGAAGCTTTCTTT	CASSQFGQQNTEAFF
TRBD2	TRBJ2-3	15	TRBV6-5	NA	TGTGCCAGCAGAAATCACGGGGGGGAGTCAGATACGCAGTATTTT	CASRNHGGESDTQYF
NA	TRBJ2-1	14	TRBV9	few	TGTGCCAGCAGCGTAGCGAGGGGGTTTCATGAGCAGTTCTTC	CASSVARGFHEQFF
NA	TRBJ1-1	10	TRBV29-1	NA	TGCAGCGTTATGAACACTGAAGCTTTCTTT	CSVMNTEAFF
TRBD2	TRBJ2-5	14	TRBV5-1	many	TGCGCCAGCAGCGCAAGCGGGAGTCGGGAGACCCAGTACTTC	CASSASGSRETQYF
TRBD2	TRBJ2-1	15	TRBV9	NA	TGTGCCAGCAGCGTAGACCAGCGGGACGACAATGAGCAGTTCTTC	CASSVDQRDDNEQFF
NA	TRBJ1-1	13	TRBV6-5	few	TGTGCCAGCAGTTACAATGCAGACACTGAAGCTTTCTTT	CASSYNADTEAFF
NA	TRBJ1-2	15	TRBV24-1	NA	TGTGCCACCAGTGATGAGGCGACGGGAAACTATGGCTACACCTTC	CATSDEATGNYGYTF
NA	TRBJ1-5	14	TRBV6-2/TRBV6-3	NA	TGTGCCAGCAGGGACCCGGGGGGTTTACAGCCCCAGCATTTT	CASRDPGGLQPQHF
NA	TRBJ2-7	10	TRBV7-9	NA	TGTGCCAGCACATTCAACGAGCAGTACTTC	CASTFNEQYF
NA	TRBJ2-4	12	TRBV3-1	few	TGTGCCAGCAGCCAAGGACAGGCGAACATAGACTTC	CASSQGQANIDF
NA	TRBJ2-1	11	TRBV20-1	NA	TGCAGTGCCTCACAGGGCTATGAGCAGTTCTTC	CSASQGYEQFF
NA	TRBJ1-2	12	TRBV28	few	TGTGCCAGCAGTTTTGGGCTCTATGGCTACACCTTC	CASSFGLYGYTF
NA	TRBJ2-3	15	TRBV5-1	many	TGCGCCAGCAGCTTGGGGCAGACTCTCACAGATACGCAGTATTTT	CASSLGQTLTDTQYF
NA	TRBJ2-5	15	TRBV9	few	TGTGCCAGCAGCGTAGGGGAAGGGTGGGAGGAGACCCAGTACTTC	CASSVGEGWEETQYF
NA	TRBJ1-5	13	TRBV24-1	NA	TGTGCCACCAGTGAACAGTTTAATCAGCCCCAGCATTTT	CATSEQFNQPQHF
TRBD2	TRBJ2-5	15	TRBV6-5	few	TGTGCCAGCAGCCAACCGGGACTAGGGAAAGAGACCCAGTACTTC	CASSQPGLGKETQYF
TRBD1	TRBJ2-7	14	TRBV4-1	NA	TGCGCCAGCAGTCAACAGGGGAAATCCTACGAGCAGTACTTC	CASSQQGKSYEQYF
NA	TRBJ2-2	16	TRBV10-3	NA	TGTGCCATCAGTGACGGGGGCGGGAGGAACACCGGGGAGCTGTTTTTT	CAISDGGGRNTGELFF
NA	TRBJ1-6	12	TRBV7-2	many	TGTGCCAGCAGCTTATTCGGCCCACCCCTCCACTTT	CASSLFGPPLHF
NA	TRBJ2-1	11	TRBV12-5	few	TGTGCTAGTGGTTTGGACAATGAGCAGTTCTTC	CASGLDNEQFF